These 5 T cell receptor beta chains originate from one sample sequenced in a study of cytomegalovirus exposure and HLA in healthy donors. The PCR had 60 Vbeta and 13 Jbeta primers. TCRdb's table, derived via immunoSEQ multiplex PCR, lists solely in-frame clones and lacks some. The sample holds 65,000 to 95,000 clones, around 81% seen once. Sequences were obtained from PBMCs. These receptors were obtained from a male donor in good health and CMV-seropositive.

The chain is built from TRBV5-1 and TRBJ1-6; D is possibly TRBD1 (5 bases). Per germline, CDR1 SGHRS and CDR2 YFSETQ. The V and J ends lost 1 base and 6 bases respectively, with 14 bases between them. CDR3 length equals 16 residues. CDR3: CASSLSWGRGNSPLHF. In DNA form, the CDR3 reads TGCGCCAGCAGCTTGTCTTGGGGAAGGGGTAATTCACCCCTCCACTTT.

This clone was recorded only once. This chain joins TRBV5-6 and TRBJ2-7, with D possibly matching TRBD2 (5 bases). V lost 2 bases, J lost 3 bases, and 6 bases lay in between. From germline, CDR1 is SGHDT and CDR2 YYEEEE. This CDR3 comprises 12 residues. The CDR3 reads CASSFRGYEQYF. In DNA, the CDR3 is TGTGCCAGCAGCTTCCGGGGCTACGAGCAGTACTTC. The full variable domain, its missing parts supplied by reference TRBV5-6 and TRBJ2-7, is DAGVTQSPTHLIKTRGQQVTLRCSPKSGHDTVSWYQQALGQGPQFIFQYYEEEERQRGNFPDRFSGHQFPNYSSELNVNALLLGDSALYLCASSFRGYEQYFGPGTRLTVT.

For the CDR3, the DNA is TGTGCCAGCAGCGGTATGGTAGCGGGGGGGCTAACAGATACGCAGTATTTT. Amino acids: CASSGMVAGGLTDTQYF. This chain connects TRBV9 to TRBJ2-3; 11 nucleotides agree with TRBD2. V gave up 3 bases and J gave up 3 bases; unmatched junction bases: 9. The CDR3 runs to 17 residues. The germline V gene has CDR1 SGDLS and CDR2 YYNGEE.

The DNA of the CDR3 is TGTGCCAGCAGCTCCGGGGGTGATGGATCCTATGGCTACACCTTC. Protein product: CASSSGGDGSYGYTF. The rearrangement links TRBV7-3 to TRBJ1-2; TRBD1 might be the D (5 bases). Germline values: CDR1 SGHTA, CDR2 FQGTGA. This CDR3 is 15 amino acids long. Trimming cost V 4 bases and J 4 bases, with 16 bases left between them.

In this sample, this clone turned up a few times. J is TRBJ2-7 and V is TRBV4-3, with unresolved D. Trimming took off 0 bases at V and 0 bases at J, with 3 bases between the two ends. Germline CDR1 is LGHNA and CDR2 is YSLEER. The CDR3 sequence is 13 residues long. The CDR3 DNA sequence: TGCGCCAGCAGCCAAGATTACTCCTACGAGCAGTACTTC. The encoded protein is CASSQDYSYEQYF.